The present TCR beta chain was sequenced within a study of blood T cells in healthy people across ages (dated by TCRdb to the mid-2010s). Study-wide context: In model experiments, template switching captured roughly one uniquely barcoded TCR beta cDNA molecule for every two T cells. Using deep sequencing normalized with unique cDNA molecular identifiers, the study measured how TCR beta repertoire diversity changes with age. Four age groups were formed from the donors: young (average approximately 15 years), middle-aged (approximately 40), aged (approximately 60) and long-lived (82). Using the same blood draw, the study looked at two additional independent replicas of 1 million unique cDNA reads for two donors, one aged 18 to 30 and the other aged 80 or older.

The donors were about 40 Caucasian individuals from Russia, aged roughly 6 to 100 years, who were systemically healthy. Approximately 11 milliliters of peripheral blood were drawn from each donor into EDTA-treated Vacutainer tubes. PBMCs were isolated by Ficoll-Paque density-gradient centrifugation, with at least 6 million obtained per sample. Trizol reagent was used to extract total RNA from PBMCs, with at least 5 micrograms per sample. The percentages of naive CD45RAhigh/CD27high T cells were determined by flow cytometry on a PBMC aliquot from every donor. Libraries were made using 5' RACE. Sequencer: Illumina HiSeq 2500. A second PCR of roughly 6 to 12 cycles was performed with a sample-barcoded 5' primer and a J-beta primer mix. A template-switch 5' adaptor carrying 12 random nucleotides introduced a unique molecular identifier onto each TCR beta cDNA molecule. At least 3 million CDR3-containing paired-end reads were obtained from each sample. First-strand cDNA synthesis was performed from all RNA using the Mint cDNA synthesis kit, with priming by a TRBC-specific oligonucleotide. After uracil-DNA glycosylase treatment, a first 18-cycle PCR used universal primers M1SS and BC2_uni_R on all cDNA. As for the authors' bioinformatics: Normalization of each sample was performed by random selection of 1 million high-quality reads, each carrying a distinct molecular identifier. Instead of being binned into consensus sequences, reads with shared molecular identifiers were discarded. MiTCR, run with a Q25 quality threshold and the strictest error-elimination algorithm, handled CDR3 identification, clonotype clustering and error correction. A nonparametric unseen species model with Euler transformation was used to estimate a lower bound on total TCR beta diversity. TCRdb redid the processing of the public reads, applying fastp at Q25 and MiXCR, and retained in-frame beta chains. CDR3 protein duplicates are merged, each entry listing the most common genes and DNA. TCRdb, not the authors, supplied the V and J calls. The sample yields under 700,000 distinct CDR3 sequences; less than 25% were counted once. The top ten clonotypes cover 8.7% of the sample.

The CDR3, cysteine through phenylalanine, is 20 amino acids long. Kept here is only the CDR3 DNA, which spans 60 bases and is read in frame from base 1. What the authors observed across the whole study: Donor CMV infection status was unknown, potentially confounding age-related changes in expanded clonotypes. Since profiling was done on bulk unsorted PBMCs, naive and antigen-experienced compartments could not be conclusively compared. Estimates of total diversity based on one million sequenced T cells were considered lower bounds and underestimates. Observed TCR beta diversity correlated strongly with the percentage of naive T cells measured by flow cytometry. Observed TCR beta diversity per million T cells fell roughly linearly with age, and a significant reduction was already apparent by age around 36. Compared with the aged group, the long-lived group had more naive CD4+ T cells, fewer expanded clones and increased TCR diversity, a pattern suggesting age selection.

In the case of this clonotype: Its antigen specificity is not known. The input lacks base qualities; no much larger clone sits a single base away.

These data also featured in a second study, about T cells of mothers and their children. The second publication reports: The donors were nine systemically healthy Caucasian individuals, made up of three mothers and their six children. cDNA synthesis consumed the entire amount of extracted RNA, loaded at around 1.4 ug RNA in each 15 ul reaction. In the second PCR, the M1S primer introduced both the sample barcodes and 2-4 random nucleotides. Each mother yielded over 9.5 million TCR beta CDR3 reads and each child a few million reads. In both related and unrelated pairs, thymic selection shapes the output of TCR recombination in a similar way, with inherited differences having only a minor effect. Normalized repertoire overlap in related mother-child pairs was always slightly higher than in unrelated mother-child pairs, but the difference was never significant. Persistent microchimeric T cell clones were not detected, at a sensitivity of about 100 clones per million clonotypes. The study used deep NGS to compare TCR beta repertoires of mothers and children, seeking features distinguishing related mother-child pairs from unrelated individuals. Mothers averaged about 40 +/- 4 years of age and children averaged around 11 +/- 4 years. After adapters were ligated using NEBNext reagents, the libraries underwent 100+100 nt paired-end sequencing on an Illumina HiSeq 2000. To prevent cross-contamination, the mother and child libraries were prepared a month apart and were sequenced in separate runs. For each donor, between roughly 450,000 and 2,200,000 distinct TCR beta clonotypes were identified. Naive TCR beta clonotypes were estimated from low-frequency clonotypes matched to each donor's FACS-determined naive share, without sorting.

The sample consisted of blood. The chain couples TRBV21-1 to TRBJ2-1; TRBD2 reflects the table's D call only, with no check against the DNA. TRBV21-1 is a pseudogene locus. This clonotype was sampled from a boy aged 5-17 years in good health. At the DNA level, the sequence is TGTGCCAGCAGCAAAGAAGGGGGACTAGCGGGAGTTCCCGTCTACAATGAGCAGTTCTTC. Its amino acids are CASSKEGGLAGVPVYNEQFF.